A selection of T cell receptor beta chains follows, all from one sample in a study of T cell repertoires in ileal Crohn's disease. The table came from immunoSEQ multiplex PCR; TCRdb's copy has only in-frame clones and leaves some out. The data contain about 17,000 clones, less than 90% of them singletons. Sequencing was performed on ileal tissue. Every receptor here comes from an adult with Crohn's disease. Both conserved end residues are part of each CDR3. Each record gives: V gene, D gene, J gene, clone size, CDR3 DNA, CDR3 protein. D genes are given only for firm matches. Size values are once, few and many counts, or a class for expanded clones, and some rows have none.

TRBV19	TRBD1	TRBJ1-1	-	TGTGCCAGTAGTATACGCCCGGGACAGGGGAACACTGAAGCTTTCTTT	CASSIRPGQGNTEAFF
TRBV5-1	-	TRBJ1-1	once	TGCGCCAGCAGCTCGGGTCTGAACACTGAAGCTTTCTTT	CASSSGLNTEAFF
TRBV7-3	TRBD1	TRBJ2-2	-	TGTGCCAGCAGCCCCGGGACAGGGGGCTACACCGGGGAGCTGTTTTTT	CASSPGTGGYTGELFF
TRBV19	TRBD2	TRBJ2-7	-	TGTGCCAGTAGTACCCCGGGTAGCGGGACCTACGAGCAGTACTTC	CASSTPGSGTYEQYF
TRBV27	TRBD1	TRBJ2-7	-	TGTGCCAGCAGCCCCCGACAGGGGGCCTACGAGCAGTACTTC	CASSPRQGAYEQYF
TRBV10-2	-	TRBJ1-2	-	TGCGCCAGCAGTGAGTCGAGTGAGCTGGCGGGCTATGGCTACACCTTC	CASSESSELAGYGYTF
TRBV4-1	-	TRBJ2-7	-	TGCGCCAGCAGCCAAGAGAAGGACAGCGCCTACGAGCAGTACTTC	CASSQEKDSAYEQYF
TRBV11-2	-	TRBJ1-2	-	TGTGCCAGCAGCCCGAGCCGACAGGCGCAAGTTCCCTTC	CASSPSRQAQVPF
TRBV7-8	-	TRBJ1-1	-	TGTGCCAGCAGCTTAGTGCATACGCAGGGCCCCTTTACTGAAGCTTTCTTT	CASSLVHTQGPFTEAFF
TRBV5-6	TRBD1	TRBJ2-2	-	TGTGCCAGCAGCCCTCAGGGGGTAAGGAACACCGGGGAGCTGTTTTTT	CASSPQGVRNTGELFF